This T cell receptor beta chain emerged from a study of blood T cells in healthy people across ages. Study observations and caveats: Donors of long life had a larger count of naive CD4+ cells and greater diversity than aged donors.

Primers used in a second PCR of roughly 6 to 11 cycles were a sample-barcoded 5' primer and a J-beta primer mix. One entry per CDR3 protein, called by TCRdb with MiXCR from the 5' RACE reads. The sample has under 1 million distinct CDR3 sequences, around 42% seen once; the top ten hold about 21%. Ranging in age from about 6 to 100, the donors were healthy Caucasian individuals from Russia. Worth noting for this clonotype: Antigen specificity is unknown. A clone one base away is much larger, so this may be a read error.

The TCR sequence derives from a man aged 60 to 75 in good health. Sequencing was done on a sample of blood.

The DNA of the CDR3 is TGCGCCAGCAGCCGATTGCCAGACTACGAGCAGTACTTC. This gives the protein CASSRLPDYEQYF. This chain links TRBV4-3 with TRBJ2-7; D ambiguous. Germline V CDR1 and CDR2: LGHNA, YSLEER. V lost 4 bases and J 3 bases, leaving 10 bases between the germline ends. This CDR3 is built from 13 residues.